The rows below give T cell receptor beta chains drawn from one sample of a study of cytomegalovirus exposure and HLA in healthy donors. This table comes from immunoSEQ multiplex PCR, and its TCRdb copy is limited to in-frame clones, with some not included. Of 100,000 or so clones listed, approximately 71% are singletons. Sequenced input: PBMCs. These receptors were collected from a male donor in good health and CMV-seropositive. CDR3s include the opening cysteine and the closing phenylalanine or tryptophan. The D gene is left open where the match is weak. The size field is filled for only some rows; it gives once, few, many or a size class.

clone size: NA; D gene: NA; J gene: TRBJ1-1; V gene: TRBV19; CDR3 protein: CASSIVDTEAFF; CDR3 DNA: TGTGCCAGTAGTATAGTAGACACTGAAGCTTTCTTT
clone size: once; D gene: TRBD2; J gene: TRBJ2-7; V gene: TRBV29-1; CDR3 protein: CSVAGLLAGGYEQYF; CDR3 DNA: TGCAGCGTAGCCGGTCTACTAGCGGGGGGCTACGAGCAGTACTTC
clone size: NA; D gene: NA; J gene: TRBJ1-3; V gene: TRBV30; CDR3 protein: CAWSVGWATGNTIYF; CDR3 DNA: TGTGCCTGGAGTGTTGGTTGGGCTACTGGAAACACCATATATTTT
clone size: NA; D gene: NA; J gene: TRBJ1-4; V gene: TRBV10-3; CDR3 protein: CAISESGRSSSNEKLFF; CDR3 DNA: TGTGCCATCAGTGAGTCGGGCCGGTCCTCGTCTAATGAAAAACTGTTTTTT
clone size: NA; D gene: TRBD2; J gene: TRBJ2-5; V gene: TRBV7-9; CDR3 protein: CASSLGGSGRGETQYF; CDR3 DNA: TGTGCCAGCAGCTTAGGAGGTAGCGGGAGAGGAGAGACCCAGTACTTC
clone size: NA; D gene: NA; J gene: TRBJ1-1; V gene: TRBV19; CDR3 protein: CASRPGDRNTEAFF; CDR3 DNA: TGTGCCAGTAGACCGGGGGATAGGAACACTGAAGCTTTCTTT
clone size: NA; D gene: NA; J gene: TRBJ2-1; V gene: TRBV9; CDR3 protein: CASSVSVVWDEQFF; CDR3 DNA: TGTGCCAGCAGCGTAAGCGTAGTTTGGGATGAGCAGTTCTTC
clone size: NA; D gene: NA; J gene: TRBJ2-3; V gene: TRBV25-1; CDR3 protein: CASSDPDSRTDTQYF; CDR3 DNA: TGTGCCAGCAGTGACCCGGACAGCCGGACAGATACGCAGTATTTT
clone size: NA; D gene: TRBD2; J gene: TRBJ2-5; V gene: TRBV7-2; CDR3 protein: CASSYLAGTQYF; CDR3 DNA: TGTGCCAGCAGCTATCTAGCGGGGACCCAGTACTTC
clone size: NA; D gene: NA; J gene: TRBJ2-2; V gene: TRBV29-1; CDR3 protein: CSAAVGANTGELFF; CDR3 DNA: TGCAGCGCCGCCGTAGGAGCGAACACCGGGGAGCTGTTTTTT
clone size: NA; D gene: TRBD2; J gene: TRBJ2-1; V gene: TRBV27; CDR3 protein: CASKAGIYNEQFF; CDR3 DNA: TGTGCCAGCAAAGCGGGGATATACAATGAGCAGTTCTTC
clone size: NA; D gene: NA; J gene: TRBJ1-1; V gene: TRBV28; CDR3 protein: CASSGPTGMNTEAFF; CDR3 DNA: TGTGCCAGCAGCGGCCCTACAGGGATGAACACTGAAGCTTTCTTT
clone size: NA; D gene: NA; J gene: TRBJ2-7; V gene: TRBV4-3; CDR3 protein: CASSQDFNGAVYEQYF; CDR3 DNA: TGCGCCAGCAGCCAAGATTTCAATGGGGCGGTTTACGAGCAGTACTTC
clone size: NA; D gene: TRBD1; J gene: TRBJ2-7; V gene: TRBV4-2; CDR3 protein: CASSRAGTGGDEQYF; CDR3 DNA: TGTGCCAGCAGCCGAGCCGGGACAGGGGGCGACGAGCAGTACTTC
clone size: NA; D gene: NA; J gene: TRBJ2-7; V gene: TRBV5-8; CDR3 protein: CASSSGPRTYEQYF; CDR3 DNA: TGTGCCAGCAGCTCAGGGCCACGAACCTACGAGCAGTACTTC
clone size: NA; D gene: NA; J gene: TRBJ2-1; V gene: TRBV27; CDR3 protein: CASSSARIYNEQFF; CDR3 DNA: TGTGCCAGCAGTTCAGCGAGAATATACAATGAGCAGTTCTTC
clone size: NA; D gene: TRBD1; J gene: TRBJ2-7; V gene: TRBV11-1; CDR3 protein: CASRGQGSYEQYF; CDR3 DNA: TGTGCCAGCCGCGGACAGGGGTCCTACGAGCAGTACTTC
clone size: NA; D gene: TRBD1; J gene: TRBJ2-5; V gene: TRBV6-1; CDR3 protein: CASRPTGIETQYF; CDR3 DNA: TGTGCCAGCAGACCGACAGGGATAGAGACCCAGTACTTC
clone size: few; D gene: TRBD2; J gene: TRBJ2-7; V gene: TRBV28; CDR3 protein: CASTLWREGAEQYF; CDR3 DNA: TGTGCCAGCACCCTCTGGCGGGAGGGGGCCGAGCAGTACTTC
clone size: few; D gene: TRBD1; J gene: TRBJ2-7; V gene: TRBV5-5; CDR3 protein: CASSYRQGVSYEQYF; CDR3 DNA: TGTGCCAGCAGCTACAGACAGGGGGTATCCTACGAGCAGTACTTC
clone size: few; D gene: NA; J gene: TRBJ2-3; V gene: TRBV2; CDR3 protein: CASSGGPPSVADTQYF; CDR3 DNA: TGTGCCAGCAGTGGGGGGCCCCCGAGCGTCGCAGATACGCAGTATTTT
clone size: once; D gene: TRBD1; J gene: TRBJ2-5; V gene: TRBV6-1; CDR3 protein: CASSNYRGETQYF; CDR3 DNA: TGTGCCAGCAGTAACTACAGGGGCGAGACCCAGTACTTC
clone size: NA; D gene: TRBD2; J gene: TRBJ2-7; V gene: TRBV12-5; CDR3 protein: CASAWGSGSSYEQYF; CDR3 DNA: TGTGCTAGTGCCTGGGGTAGCGGGAGCTCCTACGAGCAGTACTTC
clone size: NA; D gene: NA; J gene: TRBJ2-7; V gene: TRBV2; CDR3 protein: CASSHARGLPYEQYF; CDR3 DNA: TGTGCCAGCAGTCACGCTCGCGGGCTTCCCTACGAGCAGTACTTC
clone size: NA; D gene: NA; J gene: TRBJ2-7; V gene: TRBV6-1; CDR3 protein: CASSEGGRYEQYF; CDR3 DNA: TGTGCCAGCAGTGAAGGGGGGCGGTACGAGCAGTACTTC
clone size: once; D gene: NA; J gene: TRBJ2-3; V gene: TRBV30; CDR3 protein: CAWQAGSRTLQDTQYF; CDR3 DNA: TGTGCCTGGCAAGCAGGGTCTAGAACCCTACAGGATACGCAGTATTTT
clone size: NA; D gene: TRBD1; J gene: TRBJ1-3; V gene: TRBV19; CDR3 protein: CASTPTGSPSGNTIYF; CDR3 DNA: TGTGCCAGTACCCCGACAGGGTCCCCCTCTGGAAACACCATATATTTT
clone size: NA; D gene: TRBD1; J gene: TRBJ2-1; V gene: TRBV5-1; CDR3 protein: CASSFAGGRGEQFF; CDR3 DNA: TGCGCCAGCAGCTTTGCAGGGGGCAGGGGTGAGCAGTTCTTC
clone size: NA; D gene: TRBD1; J gene: TRBJ1-4; V gene: TRBV7-2; CDR3 protein: CASSLQGAQTNEKLFF; CDR3 DNA: TGTGCCAGCAGCTTACAGGGGGCGCAAACTAATGAAAAACTGTTTTTT
clone size: few; D gene: TRBD1; J gene: TRBJ1-1; V gene: TRBV13; CDR3 protein: CASRTGGMNTEAFF; CDR3 DNA: TGTGCCAGCAGAACAGGGGGTATGAACACTGAAGCTTTCTTT
clone size: NA; D gene: NA; J gene: TRBJ2-3; V gene: TRBV7-3; CDR3 protein: CASRRTNTDTQYF; CDR3 DNA: TGTGCCAGCCGGAGGACTAACACAGATACGCAGTATTTT
clone size: NA; D gene: NA; J gene: TRBJ1-5; V gene: TRBV2; CDR3 protein: CASSGQGNFWEPQHF; CDR3 DNA: TGTGCCAGCAGTGGCCAGGGGAATTTTTGGGAGCCCCAGCATTTT
clone size: NA; D gene: TRBD1; J gene: TRBJ2-7; V gene: TRBV7-2; CDR3 protein: CASSRSGTGVEQYF; CDR3 DNA: TGTGCCAGCAGCCGCTCCGGGACAGGGGTCGAGCAGTACTTC
clone size: NA; D gene: TRBD1; J gene: TRBJ2-1; V gene: TRBV7-9; CDR3 protein: CASSLTGDPYNEQFF; CDR3 DNA: TGTGCCAGCAGCTTGACAGGGGACCCATACAATGAGCAGTTCTTC
clone size: few; D gene: TRBD2; J gene: TRBJ2-1; V gene: TRBV10-3; CDR3 protein: CAISAGLADNEQFF; CDR3 DNA: TGTGCCATCAGTGCGGGACTAGCGGACAATGAGCAGTTCTTC
clone size: NA; D gene: TRBD2; J gene: TRBJ2-7; V gene: TRBV7-7; CDR3 protein: CASSARAGGEDEQYF; CDR3 DNA: TGTGCCAGCAGCGCCCGAGCGGGAGGGGAGGACGAGCAGTACTTC
clone size: NA; D gene: TRBD1; J gene: TRBJ2-7; V gene: TRBV5-4; CDR3 protein: CASSKTGVRDEQYF; CDR3 DNA: TGTGCCAGCAGCAAGACAGGGGTGCGCGACGAGCAGTACTTC
clone size: NA; D gene: NA; J gene: TRBJ1-2; V gene: TRBV6-1; CDR3 protein: CASSYRVDGYTF; CDR3 DNA: TGTGCCAGCAGCTACAGGGTTGATGGCTACACCTTC
clone size: NA; D gene: NA; J gene: TRBJ2-7; V gene: TRBV7-7; CDR3 protein: CASSQGTKDGEQYF; CDR3 DNA: TGTGCTAGCAGCCAGGGGACTAAGGATGGCGAGCAGTACTTC
clone size: many; D gene: NA; J gene: TRBJ2-3; V gene: TRBV2; CDR3 protein: CASSEPKYGDTQYF; CDR3 DNA: TGTGCCAGCAGTGAGCCCAAATACGGAGATACGCAGTATTTT
clone size: NA; D gene: NA; J gene: TRBJ2-3; V gene: TRBV6-1; CDR3 protein: CASSVSAPRPDTQYF; CDR3 DNA: TGTGCCAGTTCCGTCTCGGCCCCTAGGCCAGATACGCAGTATTTT
clone size: once; D gene: TRBD1; J gene: TRBJ2-1; V gene: TRBV11-3; CDR3 protein: CASSLGQGNEQFF; CDR3 DNA: TGTGCCAGCAGCCTTGGACAGGGCAATGAGCAGTTCTTC
clone size: NA; D gene: TRBD2; J gene: TRBJ2-7; V gene: TRBV5-1; CDR3 protein: CASSFAGGPYEQYF; CDR3 DNA: TGCGCCAGCAGCTTCGCGGGAGGGCCCTACGAGCAGTACTTC
clone size: once; D gene: TRBD2; J gene: TRBJ2-3; V gene: TRBV13; CDR3 protein: CASSLTSGDTQYF; CDR3 DNA: TGTGCCAGCAGCTTAACTAGCGGAGATACGCAGTATTTT
clone size: NA; D gene: NA; J gene: TRBJ1-1; V gene: TRBV6-1; CDR3 protein: CASTYREDTEAFF; CDR3 DNA: TGTGCCAGCACTTACAGGGAAGACACTGAAGCTTTCTTT
clone size: NA; D gene: NA; J gene: TRBJ2-7; V gene: TRBV2; CDR3 protein: CASSGGVYEQYF; CDR3 DNA: TGTGCCAGCAGTGGCGGAGTTTACGAGCAGTACTTC
clone size: NA; D gene: NA; J gene: TRBJ1-1; V gene: TRBV5-1; CDR3 protein: CASSRGAGTEAFF; CDR3 DNA: TGCGCCAGCAGCCGGGGGGCGGGAACTGAAGCTTTCTTT
clone size: NA; D gene: NA; J gene: TRBJ1-6; V gene: TRBV15; CDR3 protein: CATSRENSPLHF; CDR3 DNA: TGTGCCACCAGCAGGGAGAATTCACCCCTCCACTTT
clone size: NA; D gene: NA; J gene: TRBJ2-6; V gene: TRBV6-6; CDR3 protein: CASTQRGSGANVLTF; CDR3 DNA: TGTGCCAGCACCCAGAGGGGGTCTGGGGCCAACGTCCTGACTTTC
clone size: NA; D gene: TRBD2; J gene: TRBJ2-1; V gene: TRBV2; CDR3 protein: CASRALAAQNSEQFF; CDR3 DNA: TGTGCCAGCAGGGCCCTAGCGGCCCAAAACAGTGAGCAGTTCTTC
clone size: NA; D gene: NA; J gene: TRBJ2-7; V gene: TRBV7-9; CDR3 protein: CASSLQGPGEQYF; CDR3 DNA: TGTGCCAGCAGCTTGCAGGGGCCGGGGGAGCAGTACTTC
clone size: NA; D gene: NA; J gene: TRBJ1-5; V gene: TRBV19; CDR3 protein: CATGKGDGNQPQHF; CDR3 DNA: TGTGCCACTGGAAAGGGGGACGGCAATCAGCCCCAGCATTTT